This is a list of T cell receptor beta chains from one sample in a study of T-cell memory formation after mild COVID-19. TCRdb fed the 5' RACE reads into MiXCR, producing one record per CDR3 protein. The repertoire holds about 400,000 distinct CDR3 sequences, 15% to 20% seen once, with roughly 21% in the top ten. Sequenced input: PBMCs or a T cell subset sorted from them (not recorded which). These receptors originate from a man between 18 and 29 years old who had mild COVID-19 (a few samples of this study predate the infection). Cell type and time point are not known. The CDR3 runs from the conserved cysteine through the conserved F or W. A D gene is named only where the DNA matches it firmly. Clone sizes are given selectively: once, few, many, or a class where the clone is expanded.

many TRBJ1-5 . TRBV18 CASSPLRGNQPQHF TGTGCCAGCTCACCTCTCCGAGGGAACCAGCCCCAGCATTTT
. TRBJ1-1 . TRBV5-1 CASSLSATNTEAFF TGCGCCAGCAGCTTGAGTGCCACGAACACTGAAGCTTTCTTT
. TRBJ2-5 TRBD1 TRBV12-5 CASGPGQGWETQYF TGTGCTAGTGGCCCGGGACAGGGTTGGGAGACCCAGTACTTC
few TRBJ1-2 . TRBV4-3 CASSQAARGRVFDGYTF TGCGCCAGCAGCCAAGCTGCTAGGGGCAGGGTATTTGATGGCTACACCTTC
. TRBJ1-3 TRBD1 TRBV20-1 CSATRGQGQGNTIYF TGCAGTGCTACTCGGGGACAGGGGCAGGGAAACACCATATATTTT
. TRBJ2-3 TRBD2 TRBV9 CASSGSGGSTDTQYF TGTGCCAGCAGCGGTAGCGGGGGGAGCACAGATACGCAGTATTTT
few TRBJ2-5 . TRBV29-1 CSVGAGETQYF TGCAGCGTTGGGGCGGGGGAGACCCAGTACTTC
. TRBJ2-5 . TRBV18 CASSPEAQETQYF TGTGCCAGCTCACCCGAGGCACAAGAGACCCAGTACTTC
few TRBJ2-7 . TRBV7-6 CASSRTIESSWQYF TGTGCCAGCAGCCGGACTATAGAGTCGTCGTGGCAGTACTTC
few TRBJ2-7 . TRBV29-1 CSASRGLRAYEQYF TGCAGCGCCAGTAGGGGTCTTCGAGCCTACGAGCAGTACTTC
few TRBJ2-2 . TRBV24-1 CAIQVGGELFF TGTGCCATCCAGGTCGGCGGGGAGCTGTTTTTT
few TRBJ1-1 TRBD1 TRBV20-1 CSASPGQGGTEAFF TGCAGTGCTAGCCCAGGACAGGGAGGCACTGAAGCTTTCTTT
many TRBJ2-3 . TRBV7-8 CASSFPGTPRTVSTDTQYF TGTGCCAGCAGCTTCCCCGGGACGCCGAGGACTGTTAGCACAGATACGCAGTATTTT
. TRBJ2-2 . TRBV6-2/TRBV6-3 CASGDGGNTGELFF TGTGCCAGCGGGGACGGGGGGAACACCGGGGAGCTGTTTTTT
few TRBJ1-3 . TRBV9 CASSRGRDTIYF TGTGCCAGCAGCCGGGGCCGGGACACCATATATTTT
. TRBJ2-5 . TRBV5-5 CASSSIPGYAETQYF TGTGCCAGCAGCTCCATCCCAGGGTACGCAGAGACCCAGTACTTC
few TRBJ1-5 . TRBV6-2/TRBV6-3 CASQVAGRQPQHF TGTGCCAGCCAGGTAGCAGGGCGTCAGCCCCAGCATTTT
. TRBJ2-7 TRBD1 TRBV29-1 CSVVIPGQRYEQYF TGCAGCGTCGTGATACCGGGACAGAGATACGAGCAGTACTTC
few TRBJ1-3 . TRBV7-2 CASSLVAGQAGNTIYF TGTGCCAGCAGCTTAGTGGCAGGGCAGGCTGGAAACACCATATATTTT
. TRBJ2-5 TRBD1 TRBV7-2 CASRRGLETQYF TGTGCCAGCAGGAGGGGGCTAGAGACCCAGTACTTC
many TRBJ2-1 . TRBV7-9 CASSPGQQQFF TGTGCCAGCAGCCCTGGACAGCAGCAGTTCTTC
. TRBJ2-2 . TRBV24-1 CATSDLDGNTGELFF TGTGCCACCAGTGATTTAGACGGGAACACCGGGGAGCTGTTTTTT
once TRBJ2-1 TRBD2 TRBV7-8 CASSLNPLAGGPREQFF TGTGCCAGCAGCTTAAACCCACTAGCGGGGGGGCCGAGAGAGCAGTTCTTC
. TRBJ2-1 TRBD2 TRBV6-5 CASSRGGAGNEQFF TGTGCCAGCAGTCGCGGGGGGGCGGGCAATGAGCAGTTCTTC
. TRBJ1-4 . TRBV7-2 CASSFATRGEKLFF TGTGCCAGCAGCTTTGCTACGCGGGGTGAAAAACTGTTTTTT
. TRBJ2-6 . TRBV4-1 CASSNSGANVLTF TGCGCCAGCTCGAACTCTGGGGCCAACGTCCTGACTTTC
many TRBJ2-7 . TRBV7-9 CASSLSGEPREQYF TGTGCCAGCAGCTTATCCGGTGAGCCCCGCGAGCAGTACTTC
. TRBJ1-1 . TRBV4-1 CASSQADRRNTEAFF TGCGCCAGCAGCCAAGCCGACAGGAGGAACACTGAAGCTTTCTTT
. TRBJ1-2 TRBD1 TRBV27 CASRRQGASYGYTF TGTGCCAGCAGGCGACAGGGGGCAAGCTATGGCTACACCTTC
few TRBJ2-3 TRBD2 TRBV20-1 CSARRLAVGDTQYF TGCAGTGCTCGTCGACTAGCGGTCGGGGATACGCAGTATTTT
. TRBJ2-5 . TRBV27 CASSLWGKQETQYF TGTGCCAGCAGTTTGTGGGGAAAACAAGAGACCCAGTACTTC
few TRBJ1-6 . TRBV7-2 CASSHSPLHF TGTGCCAGCAGCCATTCACCCCTCCACTTT
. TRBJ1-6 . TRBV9 CASSARGQGNSPLHF TGTGCCAGCAGCGCCCGTGGGCAGGGCAATTCACCCCTCCACTTT
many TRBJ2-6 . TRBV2 CASSETRAGANVLTF TGTGCCAGCAGTGAAACAAGGGCTGGGGCCAACGTCCTGACTTTC
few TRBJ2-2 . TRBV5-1 CASSRPGELFF TGCGCCAGCAGCCGCCCTGGGGAGCTGTTTTTT
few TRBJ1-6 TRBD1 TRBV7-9 CASSPTGQGDSPLHF TGTGCCAGCAGCCCCACAGGACAGGGCGATTCACCCCTCCACTTT
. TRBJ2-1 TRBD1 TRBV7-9 CASSASVGTVNNEQFF TGTGCCAGCAGCGCCTCGGTTGGGACAGTTAACAATGAGCAGTTCTTC
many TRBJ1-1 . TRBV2 CASSEGQGPLDTEAFF TGTGCCAGCAGTGAAGGGCAGGGGCCCTTGGACACTGAAGCTTTCTTT
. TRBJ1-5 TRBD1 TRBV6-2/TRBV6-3 CASRATGGFGPQHF TGTGCCAGCAGGGCTACAGGGGGCTTCGGTCCCCAGCATTTT
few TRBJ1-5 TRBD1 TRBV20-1 CSARDSRSLGTGNQPQHF TGCAGTGCTAGAGATTCACGGTCCTTGGGGACAGGGAATCAGCCCCAGCATTTT
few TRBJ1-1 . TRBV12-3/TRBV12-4 CASSPDGPNTEAFF TGTGCCAGCAGTCCCGACGGCCCGAACACTGAAGCTTTCTTT
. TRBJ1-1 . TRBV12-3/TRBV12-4 CASSLSEGVAFF TGTGCCAGCAGTTTAAGTGAAGGTGTAGCTTTCTTT
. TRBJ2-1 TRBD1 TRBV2 CASSEAVAGGYYINEQFF TGTGCCAGCAGTGAAGCGGTGGCAGGGGGCTACTATATCAATGAGCAGTTCTTC
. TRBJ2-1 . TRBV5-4 CASSSGTDLSSYNEQFF TGTGCCAGCAGCTCTGGGACTGACTTGAGCTCCTACAATGAGCAGTTCTTC
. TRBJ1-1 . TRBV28 CASVWNTEAFF TGTGCCAGTGTATGGAACACTGAAGCTTTCTTT
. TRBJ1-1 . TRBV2 CASRQNRNTEAFF TGTGCCAGCAGGCAGAACCGGAACACTGAAGCTTTCTTT
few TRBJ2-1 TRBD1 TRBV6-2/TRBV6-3 CASSRDSKEQFF TGTGCCAGCAGTCGGGACAGTAAGGAGCAGTTCTTC
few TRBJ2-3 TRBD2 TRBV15 CATSARAGGSSDTQYF TGTGCCACCAGCGCTCGAGCGGGGGGGAGCTCAGATACGCAGTATTTT